This TCR beta chain was obtained from a study of Tregs in tolerant kidney transplant recipients. Findings and caveats of the study: In tolerant patients, donor-specific Tregs outgrew total Tregs, suggesting antigen-driven expansion. Nucleotide sequences could not be compared across some patients' samples due to primer changes.

The table came from immunoSEQ multiplex PCR; TCRdb's copy has only in-frame clones and leaves some out. The sample lists 50,000 or so clones, around 90% occurring once. Recipients received nonmyeloablative bone marrow transplants from related graft donors, with transient mixed chimerism. CD4+CD25+CD127- Tregs, CD4+CD25- non-Tregs, CD4 and CD8 cells were sorted. Comments on this clone: What it binds is unknown.

The sample in question was CD8+ T cells from blood (PBMCs), obtained 24 months after the transplant. The receptor was isolated from a human patient who received a combined kidney and bone marrow transplant. Some of the T cells might come from the graft donor.

In DNA, the CDR3 is TGCAGTGTCAGGATTAACTATGGCTACACCTTC. It yields the protein CSVRINYGYTF. The V call is TRBV20-1, the J call TRBJ1-2; no firm D call. V was pared by 7 bases and J by 1 base, with 7 bases between. CDR3 length equals 11 residues. The germline V gene encodes CDR1 DFQATT and CDR2 SNEGSKA (reference sequence).